Each of the 31 T cell receptor beta chains below was sequenced from the same sample in a study of Ad26.COV2.S vaccination and SARS-CoV-2 variants. Method: immunoSEQ multiplex PCR; TCRdb's copy keeps in-frame clones and lacks some. There are 300,000 to 400,000 clones in the sample; around 92% occur only once, and 3.9% lies in the top ten. The sequenced sample was peripheral blood, obtained after recovery from COVID-19. The receptors were gathered from a human donor who had recovered from COVID-19.

The chain carries TRBV18 and TRBJ2-5, with D possibly TRBD2 on 5 matching bases. There are 14 residues in the CDR3. The germline V gene has CDR1 KGHSH and CDR2 LQKENI. The germline V and J ends were trimmed by 1 base and 5 bases, with 11 bases remaining between them. In DNA, the CDR3 is TGTGCCAGCTCACCACGGCCGAGGGAGGAGACCCAGTACTTC. The encoded protein is CASSPRPREETQYF. The variable domain in full, completed from reference TRBV18 and TRBJ2-5, reads NAGVMQNPRHLVRRRGQEARLRCSPMKGHSHVYWYRQLPEEGLKFMVYLQKENIIDESGMPKERFSAEFPKEGPSILRIQQVVRGDSAAYFCASSPRPREETQYFGPGTRLLVL.

The chain is built from TRBV7-2 and TRBJ2-7; D unclear. Per the germline V gene, CDR1 is SGHTA and CDR2 is FQGNSA. The CDR3 consists of 13 residues. The V gene lost 4 bases and the J gene lost 5 bases, with 12 bases spanning the gap. CDR3 sequence reads: CASSYITADEQYF. The CDR3 DNA reads TGTGCCAGCAGCTATATAACGGCAGACGAGCAGTACTTC.

The rearrangement uses TRBV6-5 and TRBJ2-1; D perhaps matches TRBD1 (6 bases). V dropped 6 bases and J dropped 4 bases, with 13 bases sitting between them. Germline V gene sequence: CDR1 MNHEY, CDR2 SVGAGI. The CDR3 covers 14 residues. This chain's CDR3 is CASRDRDLYNEQFF. The CDR3 region has the DNA TGTGCCAGCAGGGACAGAGACCTTTACAATGAGCAGTTCTTC.

CDR3 sequence reads: CASSLKAEGDGYTF. CDR3 bases: TGCGCCAGCAGCTTGAAGGCAGAGGGGGATGGCTACACCTTC. The J gene is TRBJ1-2, the V gene TRBV5-1, with TRBD1 as a possible D gene (6 bases). The CDR3 has 14 residues. V lost 1 base, J lost 6 bases, and 13 bases lay in between. Germline lookup yields CDR1 SGHRS and CDR2 YFSETQ.

The chain uses TRBV16 and TRBJ1-2; D not certain. Trimming cost V 3 bases and J 8 bases, with 13 bases left between them. CDR3 size: 13 residues. The germline V gene has CDR1 KGHSY and CDR2 FQNENV. The CDR3 protein is CASSQLGRRGYTF. The CDR3 DNA sequence: TGTGCCAGCAGCCAGTTAGGTCGTAGAGGCTACACCTTC.

This clone came up a few times. CDR3 DNA sequence: TGTGCCAGTAGTGTATCAGGGACTGCGACTTTCTTT. Translated: CASSVSGTATFF. The chain recombines TRBV19 with TRBJ1-1; D possibly corresponds to TRBD1 (5 bases). This CDR3 is built from 12 residues. V was trimmed by 5 bases and J by 12 bases, leaving 16 bases between them. CDR1 LNHDA and CDR2 SQIVND come from the germline V gene (reference sequence).

This chain links TRBV12-3 or TRBV12-4 with TRBJ1-6; tentatively, D is TRBD1 (5 bases). The V gene lost 2 bases and the J gene lost 10 bases, with 9 bases spanning the gap. The CDR3 is 13 residues long. In nucleotides, the CDR3 is TGTGCCAGCAGTTTAATCTGGGACTCACCCCTCCACTTT. As protein: CASSLIWDSPLHF.

This sequence joins TRBV5-4 and TRBJ2-3; D is undetermined. V lost 2 bases, J lost 4 bases, and 8 bases lay in between. From germline, CDR1 is SGHNT and CDR2 YYREEE (reference sequence). The CDR3 is 13 amino acids. CDR3 region: CASSLRHADTQYF. The CDR3 DNA reads TGTGCCAGCAGCTTAAGGCATGCAGATACGCAGTATTTT.

The gene calls are TRBV5-1 and TRBJ1-4; 10 bases fit TRBD1. This CDR3 contains 13 residues. V trimming: 4 bases; J trimming: 12 bases; junction bases outside the gene matches: 6. Germline assignment: CDR1 SGHRS and CDR2 YFSETQ. This CDR3 reads CASSAGQGLELFF. As DNA, the CDR3 is TGCGCCAGCAGCGCGGGACAGGGGTTGGAACTGTTTTTT.

V gene TRBV4-3 combines with J gene TRBJ1-2, with D tentatively TRBD1 (5 bases). CDR3 size: 16 residues. Trimming left V 0 bases short and J 4 bases short, with 15 bases between. Germline CDR1 reads LGHNA; CDR2 reads YSLEER. Written as DNA, the CDR3 is TGCGCCAGCAGCCAAGATGACTCCGGGGCCCCCTATGGCTACACCTTC. Amino acid sequence: CASSQDDSGAPYGYTF.

The chain joins TRBV6-5 to TRBJ1-6; 7 bases match TRBD1. V shed 2 bases and J 9 bases; nucleotides not matched to a gene: 4. CDR1 and CDR2 (germline): MNHEY, SVGAGI. The CDR3 is 14 amino acids. The CDR3 region is CASSYPDRTSPLHF. CDR3 coding DNA: TGTGCCAGCAGTTACCCGGACAGGACTTCACCCCTCCACTTT.

V and J are TRBV29-1 and TRBJ2-3, with 7 bases lining up with TRBD2. Per germline, CDR1 SQVTM and CDR2 ANQGSEA. V lost 4 bases, J lost 0 bases, and 7 bases stayed unmatched. This CDR3 is built from 15 residues. The CDR3 spells CSVVQSGDSTDTQYF. In DNA form, the CDR3 reads TGCAGCGTTGTTCAGAGCGGGGATAGCACAGATACGCAGTATTTT.

The chain is built from TRBV10-2 and TRBJ2-5, with D possibly called TRBD1 or TRBD2 (6 bases each). The CDR3 sequence is 14 residues long. Deletions cut 4 bases from V and 1 base from J, with 10 bases between. Germline lookup yields CDR1 WSHSY and CDR2 SAAADI. The CDR3 DNA sequence: TGCGCCAGCAGTGGAACGGGGGCCCAAGAGACCCAGTACTTC. Translated, it gives CASSGTGAQETQYF.

This rearrangement joins TRBV6-2 or TRBV6-3 to TRBJ2-2; D unclear. V lost 2 bases and J 5 bases, leaving 9 bases between the germline ends. The CDR3 runs 14 residues. Germline CDR1 MNHEY, CDR2 SVGEGT. This CDR3 reads CASSYGPPTGELFF. CDR3 sequence (DNA): TGTGCCAGCAGTTACGGCCCCCCGACCGGGGAGCTGTTTTTT.

This chain connects TRBV6-1 to TRBJ2-7; no reliable D call. The germline gives CDR1 MNHNS, CDR2 SASEGT. CDR3 length: 13 amino acids. Trimming took off 0 bases at V and 1 base at J, with 4 bases between the two ends. The CDR3 reads CASSEAGSYEQYF. In nucleotides, the CDR3 is TGTGCCAGCAGTGAAGCGGGATCCTACGAGCAGTACTTC.

The V and J genes are TRBV6-5 and TRBJ1-1; a weak D match, TRBD1 (5 bases). Per the germline V gene, CDR1 is MNHEY and CDR2 is SVGAGI. The V gene lost 6 bases and the J gene lost 0 bases, with 11 bases spanning the gap. The CDR3 runs to 14 residues. The CDR3 here is CASSLGTLNTEAFF. Here the CDR3 DNA reads TGTGCCAGCAGCCTAGGGACTCTGAACACTGAAGCTTTCTTT.

V gene TRBV19 combines with J gene TRBJ2-3; D is tentatively TRBD1 or TRBD2 (6 bases each). The CDR3 length is 15 residues. V was cut by 6 bases and J by 2 bases, with 15 bases left in between. Germline CDR1 is LNHDA and CDR2 is SQIVND (reference sequence). In DNA, the CDR3 is TGTGCCAGTAGCTGGGGGGCCGGGGACACAGATACGCAGTATTTT. This gives the protein CASSWGAGDTDTQYF.

The V call is TRBV6-5, the J call TRBJ1-4; D unresolved. The CDR3 is made up of 15 amino acids. V shed 6 bases and J shed 6 bases, with 17 bases lying between them. Germline assignment: CDR1 MNHEY and CDR2 SVGAGI. CDR3 sequence: CASSRESRWDEKLFF. For the CDR3, the DNA is TGTGCCAGCAGCCGTGAGTCCCGGTGGGATGAAAAACTGTTTTTT.

This chain links TRBV29-1 with TRBJ1-2, with unresolved D. The V end was cut by 5 bases, the J end by 2 bases, with 12 bases between. The CDR3 consists of 13 residues. Germline CDR1 reads SQVTM; CDR2 reads ANQGSEA. The CDR3 nucleotides are TGCAGCGTTTCAGACAAACGCAACTATGGCTACACCTTC. Encoded protein: CSVSDKRNYGYTF. The whole variable domain, filled in from reference TRBV29-1 and TRBJ1-2, reads SAVISQKPSRDICQRGTSLTIQCQVDSQVTMMFWYRQQPGQSLTLIATANQGSEATYESGFVIDKFPISRPNLTFSTLTVSNMSPEDSSIYLCSVSDKRNYGYTFGSGTRLTVV.

This clone turned up a few times. The J gene is TRBJ1-2, the V gene TRBV5-6; 12 nucleotides align to TRBD1. The CDR3 covers 15 residues. Losses at the gene ends were 6 bases for V and 8 bases for J; bases not matched to a gene: 11. Germline V gene sequence: CDR1 SGHDT, CDR2 YYEEEE. The CDR3 region has the DNA TGTGCCAGCACCGGCCGGGGACAGGGGGCCTTAGGCTACACCTTC. The encoded protein is CASTGRGQGALGYTF.

This sequence joins TRBV11-2 and TRBJ2-7; TRBD1 agrees at 8 bases. The CDR3 is 17 amino acids. Trimming at V came to 0 bases and at J to 5 bases, leaving 12 bases not matched to a gene. Per germline, CDR1 SGHAT and CDR2 FQNNGV. Here the CDR3 reads CASSLDWRGSRGHEQYF. As DNA, the CDR3 is TGTGCCAGCAGCTTAGATTGGAGGGGGAGCAGGGGGCACGAGCAGTACTTC.

Remarks on this clone: The sample has other DNA sequences that encode this CDR3 too. The chain couples TRBV5-6 to TRBJ1-1, with TRBD1 as a possible D gene (6 bases). V shed 0 bases and J shed 2 bases, with 11 bases lying between them. Germline CDR1 reads SGHDT; CDR2 reads YYEEEE. This CDR3 spans 15 amino acids. The CDR3 sequence: CASSLETGLNTEAFF. The CDR3 nucleotides read TGTGCCAGCAGCTTGGAGACAGGCCTAAACACTGAAGCTTTCTTT. The variable domain in full, with the rest retrieved from reference TRBV5-6 and TRBJ1-1, is DAGVTQSPTHLIKTRGQQVTLRCSPKSGHDTVSWYQQALGQGPQFIFQYYEEEERQRGNFPDRFSGHQFPNYSSELNVNALLLGDSALYLCASSLETGLNTEAFFGQGTRLTVV.

This clone was seen once. This rearrangement joins TRBV19 to TRBJ2-5, with a weak D call TRBD2 (6 bases). From germline, CDR1 is LNHDA and CDR2 SQIVND (reference sequence). This CDR3 region has 15 residues. V dropped 3 bases and J dropped 5 bases, with 16 bases sitting between them. CDR3 residues: CASSIGGQQRETQYF. The CDR3 DNA reads TGTGCCAGTAGTATCGGGGGTCAGCAGAGGGAGACCCAGTACTTC.

The chain recombines TRBV7-2 with TRBJ1-6; D is uncertain. The germline CDR1 and CDR2 sequences are SGHTA and FQGNSA. The CDR3 contains 15 residues. The V end lost 5 bases, the J end lost 0 bases, and 8 bases lay between the germline ends. Written as DNA, the CDR3 is TGTGCCAGCAGCCCACTCAGCTCCTATAATTCACCCCTCCACTTT. The encoded protein is CASSPLSSYNSPLHF.

This chain links TRBV7-2 with TRBJ2-7, with D tentatively TRBD1 (5 bases). Germline V gives CDR1 SGHTA, CDR2 FQGNSA. V gave up 5 bases and J gave up 4 bases, with 9 bases separating them. The CDR3 covers 12 residues. CDR3 coding DNA: TGTGCCAGCAGCCCAGACAGATACGAGCAGTACTTC. Its translation is CASSPDRYEQYF.

The chain links TRBV7-2 to TRBJ2-7; D gene unclear. The ends were cut back, 2 bases at V and 7 bases at J, with 9 bases in the middle. The germline gives CDR1 SGHTA, CDR2 FQGNSA. The CDR3 spans 12 residues. CDR3 in amino acids: CASSLRFGEQYF. CDR3 coding DNA: TGTGCCAGCAGCTTACGATTCGGGGAGCAGTACTTC.

The chain recombines TRBV27 with TRBJ1-3, with a weak D call TRBD1 (5 bases). The germline CDR1 and CDR2 sequences are MNHEY and SMNVEV (reference sequence). Trimming shortened V by 3 bases and J by 0 bases, and 9 bases separated the two germline ends. This CDR3 region has 15 residues. CDR3 sequence: CASSFARASGNTIYF. CDR3 in DNA: TGTGCCAGCAGTTTTGCCAGGGCCTCTGGAAACACCATATATTTT.

The V and J genes are TRBV7-8 and TRBJ1-2; 7 nucleotides align to TRBD1. V trimming: 5 bases; J trimming: 8 bases; junction bases outside the gene matches: 14. There are 15 residues in the CDR3. Germline CDR1 is SGHVS and CDR2 is FQNEAQ. The CDR3 DNA is TGTGCCAGCAGCCCTCTCCCGACAGGGATTGAGGGCTACACCTTC. It codes for CASSPLPTGIEGYTF. Together with reference TRBV7-8 and TRBJ1-2, the CDR3 gives the full variable domain: GAGVSQSPRYKVAKRGQDVALRCDPISGHVSLFWYQQALGQGPEFLTYFQNEAQLDKSGLPSDRFFAERPEGSVSTLKIQRTQQEDSAVYLCASSPLPTGIEGYTFGSGTRLTVV.

The genes are TRBV5-3 and TRBJ1-5; D unresolved. TRBV5-3 is an ORF, and what it does is uncertain. The CDR3 consists of 12 residues. V dropped 4 bases and J dropped 4 bases, with 6 bases sitting between them. The CDR3 loop reads CARSVTNQPQHF. In DNA, the CDR3 is TGTGCCAGAAGCGTGACAAATCAGCCCCAGCATTTT.

The chain joins TRBV7-9 to TRBJ1-1, with TRBD1 matching over 7 bases. The CDR3 totals 15 residues. With 0 bases clipped from V and 0 bases from J, the junction kept 1 base outside the gene matches. The germline CDR1 and CDR2 sequences are SEHNR and FQNEAQ (reference sequence). The CDR3 loop reads CASSLAGQMNTEAFF. The CDR3 bases are TGTGCCAGCAGCTTAGCGGGACAGATGAACACTGAAGCTTTCTTT.

The V gene is TRBV19, the J gene TRBJ1-1; D might be TRBD1 (6 bases). The germline V gene encodes CDR1 LNHDA and CDR2 SQIVND (reference sequence). V was trimmed by 5 bases and J by 0 bases, leaving 10 bases between them. This CDR3 comprises 14 residues. CDR3 in DNA: TGTGCCAGTAGTCTGGCAGGGGTGAACACTGAAGCTTTCTTT. Translated, it gives CASSLAGVNTEAFF.